The rows below give T cell receptor beta chains drawn from one sample of a study of blood T cell repertoires in COVID-19. Assay used: immunoSEQ multiplex PCR; TCRdb lists only in-frame clones, some missing. The data hold over 100,000 clones, with roughly three quarters observed a single time. Sequencing was done on a sample of peripheral blood. All receptors derive from a woman in her 70s with acute or convalescent COVID-19. Both conserved end residues are part of each CDR3. A D gene is named only where the DNA matches it firmly. Size is stated for part of the rows, as once, few or many counts, or as a class when the clone is expanded.

clone_size: -; j_call: TRBJ2-5; v_call: TRBV12-5; d_call: TRBD2; cdr3_nt: TGTGCTAGTGGACTAGCGGGGGGAGAGACCCAGTACTTC; cdr3_aa: CASGLAGGETQYF
clone_size: -; j_call: TRBJ2-3; v_call: TRBV7-3; d_call: TRBD2; cdr3_nt: TGTGCCAGCAGCCCCAAAGCAGCGGGAGGACGTGAAGATACGCAGTATTTT; cdr3_aa: CASSPKAAGGREDTQYF
clone_size: -; j_call: TRBJ1-2; v_call: TRBV2; d_call: TRBD1; cdr3_nt: TGTGCCAGCAGTCCGGACAGGGGGTCCTCCTCAATTATGAACACCTTC; cdr3_aa: CASSPDRGSSSIMNTF
clone_size: few; j_call: TRBJ2-1; v_call: TRBV24-1; d_call: -; cdr3_nt: TGTGCCACCAGTGGACAGTTCAGCTCCTACAATGAGCAGTTCTTC; cdr3_aa: CATSGQFSSYNEQFF
clone_size: few; j_call: TRBJ1-4; v_call: TRBV27; d_call: TRBD1; cdr3_nt: TGTGCCAGCCGATCTTTGGGACAGAGATATGAAAAACTGTTTTTT; cdr3_aa: CASRSLGQRYEKLFF
clone_size: -; j_call: TRBJ2-7; v_call: TRBV21-1; d_call: -; cdr3_nt: TGTGCCAGCAGCAAAGGGGAGTACTACGAGCAGTACTTC; cdr3_aa: CASSKGEYYEQYF
clone_size: few; j_call: TRBJ2-2; v_call: TRBV3-1/TRBV3-2; d_call: TRBD2; cdr3_nt: TGTGCCAGCAGCCAAGGCCCGAGCGGGAGCACCGGGGAGCTGTTTTTT; cdr3_aa: CASSQGPSGSTGELFF
clone_size: -; j_call: TRBJ1-4; v_call: TRBV3-1/TRBV3-2; d_call: -; cdr3_nt: TGTGCCAGCAGCCACCGGGCCCCTGGAGGGGAAAAACTGTTTTTT; cdr3_aa: CASSHRAPGGEKLFF
clone_size: -; j_call: TRBJ2-3; v_call: TRBV24-1; d_call: -; cdr3_nt: TGTGCCACCAGTGCGGGTGAAATCACAGATACGCAGTATTTT; cdr3_aa: CATSAGEITDTQYF
clone_size: few; j_call: TRBJ2-5; v_call: TRBV14; d_call: -; cdr3_nt: TGTGCCAGCAGCCAAGATCGGAGAAGGTTACGAGAGACCCAGTACTTC; cdr3_aa: CASSQDRRRLRETQYF